Each of the 5 T cell receptor beta chains below was sequenced from the same sample in a study of preoperative IRX-2 immunotherapy in early breast cancer. Clones were sequenced by immunoSEQ multiplex PCR, and TCRdb holds only the in-frame ones, with some missing. The repertoire holds around 88,000 clones, with 70% to 90% as singletons. The treatment is: preoperative locoregional IRX-2 cytokine immunotherapy. This material consisted of tumor tissue, taken after IRX-2 immunotherapy. These receptors originate from a human donor with breast cancer.

The J gene is TRBJ2-2, the V gene TRBV7-6; the match to TRBD1 covers 9 bases. Germline CDR1 and CDR2: SGHVS and FNYEAQ. Unmatched junction bases numbered 2, after V lost 5 bases and J lost 1 base. The CDR3 consists of 15 residues. This CDR3 is CASSGDRVNTGELFF. The CDR3 nucleotides are TGTGCCAGCAGCGGGGACAGGGTGAACACCGGGGAGCTGTTTTTT.

The chain has TRBV18 and TRBJ1-4; D uncertain. From germline, CDR1 is KGHSH and CDR2 LQKENI. This CDR3 has 13 residues. Trimming cost V 8 bases and J 1 base, with 8 bases left between them. The CDR3 coding sequence is TGTGCCAGCACCGACGGAACTAATGAAAAACTGTTTTTT. This sequence encodes CASTDGTNEKLFF. Variable domain in full (rest from reference TRBV18 and TRBJ1-4): NAGVMQNPRHLVRRRGQEARLRCSPMKGHSHVYWYRQLPEEGLKFMVYLQKENIIDESGMPKERFSAEFPKEGPSILRIQQVVRGDSAAYFCASTDGTNEKLFFGSGTQLSVL.

This rearrangement joins TRBV6-8 to TRBJ2-1; D may be TRBD2 (7 bases). This CDR3 region has 13 residues. The germline V gene has CDR1 MNHGY and CDR2 SAAAGT. V was clipped by 6 bases and J by 12 bases, with 18 bases between them. DNA for the CDR3: TGTGCCAGCAGCCTAAACGACGGGGGGCGGCAGTTCTTC. It specifies CASSLNDGGRQFF.

This chain links TRBV19 with TRBJ2-1; TRBD2 matches at 7 bases. Germline CDR1 is LNHDA and CDR2 is SQIVND (reference sequence). V gave up 3 bases and J gave up 10 bases; unmatched junction bases: 12. CDR3 length: 15 residues. The CDR3 spells CASSMSGGGLEEQFF. The CDR3 DNA follows: TGTGCCAGTAGTATGTCGGGAGGAGGCCTCGAGGAGCAGTTCTTC.

The rearrangement uses TRBV14 and TRBJ2-7; 7 bases agree with TRBD1. The V segment lost 4 bases and the J segment 0 bases; nucleotides outside the gene matches: 3. There are 14 residues in the CDR3. Germline V gene lookup returns CDR1 SGHDN and CDR2 FVKESK. Here the CDR3 reads CASSPWDSSYEQYF. The CDR3 nucleotides are TGTGCCAGCAGCCCCTGGGACAGCTCCTACGAGCAGTACTTC.